These 18 T cell receptor beta chains originate from one sample sequenced in a study of cytomegalovirus exposure and HLA in healthy donors. Amplification used 60 Vbeta primers and 13 Jbeta primers. Sequenced by immunoSEQ multiplex PCR; TCRdb stores in-frame clones only, minus some. Of 150,000 to 200,000 clones in the sample, about 80% were seen once. Sequencing was done on a sample of PBMCs. The receptors were sampled from a young woman in good health and CMV-seropositive.

This chain connects TRBV4-1 to TRBJ2-7; D ambiguous. V lost 3 bases and J 2 bases, leaving 14 bases between the germline ends. This CDR3 comprises 15 residues. Per the germline V gene, CDR1 is MGHRA and CDR2 is YSYEKL. CDR3: CASSHAPAIPYEQYF. The CDR3 nucleotides are TGCGCCAGCAGCCACGCCCCCGCGATCCCCTACGAGCAGTACTTC.

V and J are TRBV12-5 and TRBJ1-1, with D possibly matching TRBD1 (5 bases). Trimming removed 2 bases from V and 5 bases from J, with 18 bases in between. CDR1 is LGHNT and CDR2 is FRNRAP in the germline V gene. The CDR3 is 16 amino acids. The CDR3 DNA reads TGTGCTAGTGGTTTGATATTAACGTCAAAGGGGACTGAAGCTTTCTTT. Residues: CASGLILTSKGTEAFF. Complete variable domain (other parts from reference TRBV12-5 and TRBJ1-1): DARVTQTPRHKVTEMGQEVTMRCQPILGHNTVFWYRQTMMQGLELLAYFRNRAPLDDSGMPKDRFSAEMPDATLATLKIQPSEPRDSAVYFCASGLILTSKGTEAFFGQGTRLTVV.

The rearrangement links TRBV2 to TRBJ2-5; 7 bases are shared with TRBD1. This CDR3 is 14 amino acids long. CDR1 is SNHLY, CDR2 FYNNEI, per germline. The J segment lost 1 base and the V segment lost 8 bases, leaving 7 bases of the junction unmatched. CDR3 nucleotide sequence: TGTGCCAGCCTCGGACAGGCTGTCCAAGAGACCCAGTACTTC. Its protein is CASLGQAVQETQYF.

This sequence joins TRBV6-6 and TRBJ2-3, with TRBD1 matching 9 bases. CDR3 length: 14 residues. J gave up 5 bases and V 3 bases, and 3 bases lay outside the gene matches. Germline V CDR1 and CDR2: MNHNY, SVGAGI (reference sequence). The CDR3 reads CASSYGTGRDTQYF. DNA for the CDR3: TGTGCCAGCAGTTATGGGACAGGGAGAGATACGCAGTATTTT.

This chain connects TRBV5-5 to TRBJ2-1; TRBD1 matches at 7 bases. With 4 bases clipped from V and 4 bases from J, the junction kept 5 bases outside the gene matches. This CDR3 has 14 residues. The germline V gene has CDR1 SGHKS and CDR2 YYEKEE (reference sequence). The CDR3, as DNA: TGTGCCAGCAGCATGGGACAGAATTACAATGAGCAGTTCTTC. Its translation is CASSMGQNYNEQFF. Full variable domain (outside the CDR3, taken from reference TRBV5-5 and TRBJ2-1): DAGVTQSPTHLIKTRGQQVTLRCSPISGHKSVSWYQQVLGQGPQFIFQYYEKEERGRGNFPDRFSARQFPNYSSELNVNALLLGDSALYLCASSMGQNYNEQFFGPGTRLTVL.

The gene calls are TRBV19 and TRBJ1-2; 10 bases match TRBD1. V shed 4 bases and J 12 bases; nucleotides not matched to a gene: 5. CDR1 and CDR2 from the germline V gene are LNHDA and SQIVND (reference sequence). The CDR3 totals 12 residues. The CDR3 DNA follows: TGTGCCAGTAGTAAGACAGGGGGCGTGAACACCTTC. It is translated as CASSKTGGVNTF.

This rearrangement joins TRBV4-1 to TRBJ1-1; 10 bases are a match to TRBD1. This CDR3 spans 15 amino acids. The V segment lost 3 bases and the J segment 8 bases; nucleotides outside the gene matches: 9. Germline values: CDR1 MGHRA, CDR2 YSYEKL. CDR3 DNA sequence: TGCGCCAGCAGCCACGTGGGGACAGGGGAGTGGGAAGCTTTCTTT. It specifies CASSHVGTGEWEAFF.

This rearrangement joins TRBV13 to TRBJ1-4; 7 bases align to TRBD1. In germline, CDR1 is PRHDT, CDR2 FYEKMQ (reference sequence). J was trimmed by 5 bases and V by 5 bases; bases with no gene match: 5. CDR3 length: 14 amino acids. CDR3 amino acids: CASSQGGENEKLFF. CDR3 DNA: TGTGCCAGCAGCCAAGGGGGCGAAAATGAAAAACTGTTTTTT.

This chain links TRBV6-1 with TRBJ1-5; D unclear. Trimming took off 0 bases at V and 7 bases at J, with 10 bases between the two ends. The CDR3 extends over 14 amino acids. Germline values: CDR1 MNHNS, CDR2 SASEGT. CDR3 amino acids: CASSEASGHQPQHF. The DNA for the CDR3 is TGTGCCAGCAGTGAAGCATCAGGCCACCAGCCCCAGCATTTT.

With regard to this clone: At one boundary the junction diverges from the germline segment, which might be a read error. The sample contains more than one DNA sequence encoding this CDR3. This chain connects TRBV2 to TRBJ1-2; D gene ambiguous. Germline V gives CDR1 SNHLY, CDR2 FYNNEI. CDR3 size: 15 residues. The CDR3 nucleotides read TGCGCCAGCAGTGTAACGGGGTCCCTAAACTATGGCTACACCTTC. Translation gives CASSVTGSLNYGYTF.

This chain links TRBV30 with TRBJ1-5, with 7 bases lining up with TRBD1. V trimming: 5 bases; J trimming: 4 bases; junction bases outside the gene matches: 5. This CDR3 spans 13 amino acids. Looked up from germline, CDR1 is GTSNPN and CDR2 is SVGIG (reference sequence). Here the CDR3 reads CAWGADRNQPQHF. DNA of the CDR3: TGTGCCTGGGGTGCGGACAGGAATCAGCCCCAGCATTTT.

This chain uses TRBV4-3 with TRBJ2-5; tentative D call: TRBD2 (5 bases). V lost 8 bases and J 7 bases, leaving 20 bases between the germline ends. Per the germline V gene, CDR1 is LGHNA and CDR2 is YSLEER. The length of the CDR3 is 14 residues. For the CDR3, the DNA is TGCGCCAGCGCCTTTGTAGAGGGCTTCGGGACCCAGTACTTC. This translates into CASAFVEGFGTQYF.

This chain connects TRBV7-2 to TRBJ1-2, with 10 bases that match TRBD1. This CDR3 region has 14 residues. V trimming: 5 bases; J trimming: 8 bases; junction bases outside the gene matches: 8. Germline V lookup: CDR1 SGHTA, CDR2 FQGNSA. The DNA of the CDR3 is TGTGCCAGCAGCCCGGGGACAGGGGTTAGCGGCTACACCTTC. Translating gives CASSPGTGVSGYTF.

This chain links TRBV2 with TRBJ2-5; no clear D. V was trimmed by 7 bases and J by 2 bases, leaving 5 bases between them. This CDR3 is 11 amino acids long. Germline CDR1 and CDR2: SNHLY and FYNNEI. The CDR3 sequence is CASTLQETQYF. The CDR3 nucleotides read TGTGCCAGCACTTTACAAGAGACCCAGTACTTC. Drawing the rest from reference TRBV2 and TRBJ2-5, the complete variable domain is EPEVTQTPSHQVTQMGQEVILRCVPISNHLYFYWYRQILGQKVEFLVSFYNNEISEKSEIFDDQFSVERPDGSNFTLKIRSTKLEDSAMYFCASTLQETQYFGPGTRLLVL.

This clone was recorded a few times. The chain joins TRBV6-4 to TRBJ1-6; 8 nucleotides agree with TRBD1. V gave up 8 bases and J gave up 10 bases; unmatched junction bases: 7. Germline V CDR1 and CDR2: MRHNA, SNTAGT. The CDR3 loop spans 13 amino acids. CDR3 in DNA: TGTGCCAGCCGGGACAGGTTCGGGTCACCCCTCCACTTT. Translated: CASRDRFGSPLHF.

This chain uses TRBV2 with TRBJ2-3; D is possibly TRBD1 (6 bases). There are 14 residues in the CDR3. Trimming pared 2 bases from V and 9 bases from J, leaving 15 bases between. Per the germline V gene, CDR1 is SNHLY and CDR2 is FYNNEI. CDR3 residues: CASSETVQGYTQYF. CDR3 nucleotides: TGTGCCAGCAGTGAAACGGTACAGGGTTACACGCAGTATTTT.

This clone was recorded only once. The chain uses TRBV15 and TRBJ2-5; possibly TRBD2 for D (7 bases). V gave up 0 bases and J gave up 4 bases, with 15 bases separating them. CDR1 and CDR2 (germline): LNHNV, YYDKDF (reference sequence). The CDR3 is 16 residues long. The CDR3 is CATSRDSRGGGETQYF. The DNA for the CDR3 is TGTGCCACCAGCAGAGATAGCAGGGGCGGGGGAGAGACCCAGTACTTC.

The rearrangement links TRBV7-3 to TRBJ1-1; D call uncertain. The CDR3 length is 13 residues. With 6 bases removed from V and 2 bases from J, the gap between germline ends came to 10 bases. Germline CDR1 and CDR2: SGHTA and FQGTGA. The CDR3 nucleotides are TGTGCCAGCAGTTTCGCGGAAAACACTGAAGCTTTCTTT. Its translation: CASSFAENTEAFF.